This entry lists 13 T cell receptor beta chains sequenced from one sample in a study of blood T cell repertoires in COVID-19. Repertoires were generated with immunoSEQ multiplex PCR, while TCRdb's copy carries only in-frame clones and drops some. The data hold 200,000 or so clones, with about 85% observed a single time. Sequencing input: peripheral blood. The receptors were gathered from a man aged 70 or older with active or convalescent COVID-19.

The chain carries TRBV5-4 and TRBJ2-7; 9 nucleotides agree with TRBD1. Germline V gene lookup returns CDR1 SGHNT and CDR2 YYREEE (reference sequence). J was trimmed by 0 bases and V by 4 bases; bases with no gene match: 5. The CDR3 runs 15 residues. The CDR3 reads CASSKQDRGSYEQYF. The CDR3 DNA follows: TGTGCCAGCAGCAAACAGGACAGGGGCTCCTACGAGCAGTACTTC.

This clone was counted only a few times. The chain carries TRBV19 and TRBJ2-5, with D maybe TRBD2 (5 bases). The CDR3 runs to 12 residues. V lost 2 bases and J lost 4, with 5 bases in between. The germline CDR1 and CDR2 sequences are LNHDA and SQIVND (reference sequence). The CDR3 coding sequence is TGTGCCAGTAGTATAAGCGGAGAGACCCAGTACTTC. This sequence encodes CASSISGETQYF.

This clone occurred once. The rearrangement links TRBV6-1 to TRBJ1-5; 7 nucleotides line up with TRBD1. Germline CDR1 is MNHNS and CDR2 is SASEGT. CDR3 size: 16 residues. The ends lost 1 base at V and 8 bases at J; junction bases unmatched: 11. CDR3 loop: CASSEVGQRTWEPQHF. CDR3 bases: TGTGCCAGCAGTGAAGTGGGACAGAGAACTTGGGAGCCCCAGCATTTT.

J is TRBJ1-4 and V is TRBV2; no firm D call. This CDR3 comprises 16 residues. Germline values: CDR1 SNHLY, CDR2 FYNNEI. Trimming took off 6 bases at V and 7 bases at J, with 21 bases between the two ends. The CDR3 protein is CASRPLSRRWSEKLFF. For the CDR3, the DNA is TGTGCCAGCAGACCCCTCTCCCGACGGTGGAGTGAAAAACTGTTTTTT.

This clone was seen a single time. The V gene is TRBV10-3, the J gene TRBJ1-3; a possible D gene is TRBD1 (5 bases). CDR1 and CDR2 from the germline V gene are ENHRY and SYGVKD. Trimming stripped 3 bases from V and 2 bases from J, with 8 bases between. The CDR3 spans 14 residues. CDR3 protein: CAISDTGPGNTIYF. The CDR3 region has the DNA TGTGCCATCAGTGACACAGGTCCTGGAAACACCATATATTTT.

The chain is built from TRBV27 and TRBJ1-5; TRBD1 aligns across 7 bases. CDR1 is MNHEY, CDR2 SMNVEV, per germline (reference sequence). CDR3 size: 17 residues. The V gene end was trimmed by 3 bases and the J gene end by 3 bases; junction bases not matched to a gene: 11. The CDR3 is CASSFTLTGTNNQPQHF. CDR3 DNA sequence: TGTGCCAGCAGTTTCACTCTGACAGGGACCAACAATCAGCCCCAGCATTTT.

This clone showed up just once. This chain uses TRBV21-1 with TRBJ1-5; the DNA was not used to check the table's D call, TRBD1. TRBV21-1 is a recognized pseudogene. This CDR3 comprises 16 residues. CDR3 sequence (DNA): TGTGCCAGCAGATCGGACGGCAGGGCTCGAAATCAGCCCCAGCATTTT. Its protein product is CASRSDGRARNQPQHF.

Only one count was recorded for this clone. V is TRBV29-1 and J is TRBJ2-5; the D gene is possibly TRBD2 (5 bases). Germline loops: CDR1 SQVTM, CDR2 ANQGSEA. V was pared by 4 bases and J by 3 bases, with 9 bases between. The CDR3 sequence is 12 residues long. The CDR3 region is CSVGEFEETQYF. CDR3 sequence (DNA): TGCAGCGTTGGGGAGTTTGAAGAGACCCAGTACTTC.

The chain recombines TRBV6-2 or TRBV6-3 with TRBJ2-5; TRBD1 matches at 8 bases. Germline loops: CDR1 MNHEY, CDR2 SVGEGT. CDR3 length equals 16 residues. V shed 0 bases, J shed 1 base, and the junction held 4 bases outside the gene matches. This CDR3 reads CASSYSVGTGQETQYF. CDR3 sequence (DNA): TGTGCCAGCAGTTACTCGGTTGGGACAGGCCAAGAGACCCAGTACTTC.

The chain is built from TRBV5-6 and TRBJ1-6, with 9 bases aligning to TRBD1. This CDR3 has 17 amino acids. Germline-derived CDR1 and CDR2 are SGHDT and YYEEEE. The trim removed 3 bases at V and 6 bases at J, leaving 10 bases unmatched. Here the CDR3 reads CASSSSPGTGSNSPLHF. CDR3 sequence (DNA): TGTGCCAGCAGCTCAAGTCCCGGGACAGGGTCTAATTCACCCCTCCACTTT.

V gene TRBV5-4 combines with J gene TRBJ1-2; D perhaps matches TRBD1 (5 bases). There are 13 residues in the CDR3. V dropped 5 bases and J dropped 6 bases, with 14 bases sitting between them. Germline CDR1 is SGHNT and CDR2 is YYREEE (reference sequence). CDR3 coding DNA: TGTGCCAGCAGTTCAGGGAGGTCTGATGGCTACACCTTC. It specifies CASSSGRSDGYTF.

This chain joins TRBV2 and TRBJ2-5, with TRBD2 matching 8 bases. V was pared by 3 bases and J by 10 bases, with 13 bases of the junction left unmatched. CDR3 length equals 15 residues. Germline V gene lookup returns CDR1 SNHLY and CDR2 FYNNEI. The CDR3 here is CASSEGTSGWTGQYF. CDR3 nucleotides: TGTGCCAGCAGTGAGGGGACTAGTGGTTGGACGGGCCAGTACTTC. The full variable domain, in which reference TRBV2 and TRBJ2-5 provide the parts outside the CDR3, is EPEVTQTPSHQVTQMGQEVILRCVPISNHLYFYWYRQILGQKVEFLVSFYNNEISEKSEIFDDQFSVERPDGSNFTLKIRSTKLEDSAMYFCASSEGTSGWTGQYFGPGTRLLVL.

This clone has just one count. The chain carries TRBV11-2 and TRBJ2-7, with 11 nucleotides matching TRBD2. This CDR3 spans 16 amino acids. The germline CDR1 and CDR2 sequences are SGHAT and FQNNGV. V gave up 5 bases and J gave up 2 bases; unmatched junction bases: 8. The CDR3: CASSARLAGSAYEQYF. In DNA form, the CDR3 reads TGTGCCAGCAGCGCCCGACTAGCGGGGTCCGCCTACGAGCAGTACTTC.